This record covers a single TCR beta chain. What it binds is unknown. The data stem from a study of molecular identifiers for immune sequencing clone quantification. Study at large: Replicates split RNA from approximately 22,000 or 94,000 naive CD8 cells five ways, and the researchers sequenced four portions.

The trim removed 5 bases at V and 4 bases at J, leaving 6 bases unmatched. CDR3 size: 15 residues. Notes on the study in general: Detection of one spiked Jurkat cell's TCR RNA reportedly worked in 1 million or so naive cells.

Making the bulk TCR libraries relied on previously described methods and listed TCR primers. TCRdb reanalysed the PCR reads using MiXCR and keeps one entry per CDR3 protein. The repertoire consists of around 480,000 distinct CDR3 sequences, with around 23% occurring once and the leading ten covering approximately 0.8%. Sorted naive CD8 T cells were those defined as CD8+CD4-CCR7+CD45RA+. This receptor was identified in a human donor in good health. Some libraries in this study had Jurkat cell RNA spiked in. Sequenced: naive CD8+ T cells from blood, with Jurkat cell RNA spiked in. Noted subset: FACS-sorted CD8+CD4-CCR7+CD45RA+ naive T cells. This chain links TRBV12-3 or TRBV12-4 with TRBJ2-2, with 8 nucleotides matching TRBD2. The CDR3 reads CASSHNGRATGELFF. In DNA form, the CDR3 reads TGTGCCAGCAGTCATAACGGGAGGGCCACCGGGGAGCTGTTTTTT.